Reported below is one T cell receptor (beta chain). This clone was observed a few times. Its antigen is currently not known. Per-base quality was not reported, and no clone a single base away is much larger than it. Library preparation was by the immunoSEQ multiplex PCR assay. RNA was extracted from all samples and reverse transcribed into cDNA as template for TCR sequencing. SuperScript III was used for first-strand cDNA synthesis, primed with a 2:1 mix of oligo-dT and random hexamers. A synthetic immune receptor repertoire was used to measure amplification bias, and any remaining bias was corrected computationally. On the study's bioinformatics: Raw reads were preprocessed to remove errors, and CDR3 was defined by IMGT conventions from the conserved cysteine to phenylalanine. Clonality was calculated as 1 minus Shannon entropy normalized by log2 of the number of productive unique TCRs. CD4 or CD8 identity of scalp clones was inferred by cross-referencing scalp TCRbeta sequences with sorted blood CD4 and CD8 repertoires. Not all clones reach the TCRdb copy of this immuneACCESS table, which keeps in-frame sequences only. Checked studies attribute under half of the gap to unresolved V genes and leave the rest unexplained. V and J calls and clone size are as listed in that table; D and trimming were resolved from the DNA. The sample has approximately 100,000 clones on record, 60% of them singletons. Roughly 15% of the sample lies in the top ten.

This specimen belongs to a study of CD8+ T cells in alopecia areata (dated by TCRdb to the late 2010s). Regarding the research as a whole: Treated patients were enrolled in an open-label pilot trial of oral tofacitinib, 5 to 10 mg twice daily, for moderate-to-severe alopecia areata. High-throughput TCRbeta sequencing was used to examine T cell clonal expansion in alopecia areata in both the C3H/HeJ mouse model and human patients. The SALT score, which quantifies the percentage of affected scalp surface area, was used to measure disease severity in treated patients. Tofacitinib was administered for 6 to 18 months, and 6 months of follow-up off drug were then conducted to assess delayed response and recurrence. Clonality in the scalp was compared among normal scalp (n=4), patchy alopecia areata scalp (n=8), and alopecia totalis/universalis scalp (n=8). Tofacitinib-treated patients had biopsies at baseline and at 4 and 24 weeks of treatment, with a later scalp biopsy in several patients. On the human side, TCRbeta sequencing was run on scalp tissue and on sorted CD4+ and CD8+ peripheral blood T cells from healthy controls and from alopecia areata patients with either patchy or totalis/universalis disease. RNA was extracted with the PAXgene miRNA kit for fixed scalp, the miRNeasy kit for PBMCs, and the RNeasy kit for mouse skin. TCRbeta CDR3 regions were amplified by immunoSEQ multiplex PCR with 35 Vbeta forward and 13 Jbeta reverse primers. What the authors observed across the whole study: Because the treated cohort was small and had just a single nonresponder, larger studies are needed to establish links between baseline CD8+ expansion and response. Higher clonality and more expanded CD8+ clones were observed in lesional scalp than in normal scalp, particularly in alopecia totalis/universalis, a finding suggestive of antigenic drive. Shared TCR sequences between patients were less evident than in mice, which may be partly attributable to HLA diversity in the patient population. Tofacitinib significantly decreased scalp clonality and the number of expanded CD8+ clones among the top 100 scalp clones. Resident alphabeta T cells in normal human skin are also sequenced, complicating scalp TCR repertoire analysis, unlike mouse skin dominated by gammadelta T cells. During tofacitinib treatment, many expanded lesional clones stuck around in both scalp and blood, and this persistence may partly explain why relapse happens after treatment is stopped.

The treatment or condition label on this specimen signifies: oral pan-JAK inhibitor, 5-10 mg twice daily. Lesional scalp punch biopsies and peripheral blood were collected from alopecia areata patients. After PBMCs were isolated by density centrifugation and stained for CD3, CD4 and CD8, a FACSAria was used to sort CD4+ and CD8+ T cells. The origin of this receptor is a human donor with alopecia areata. Sequencing used CD8+ T cells sorted from blood, obtained between weeks 55 and 70, from a patient treated with tofacitinib.

The CDR3 amino acid sequence is: CASSSLSGQDTYEQYF. The sequenced DNA is TGTGCCAGCAGCTCACTGTCGGGACAGGATACCTACGAGCAGTACTTC. This receptor chain uses TRBV13 and TRBJ2-7; a stretch of 8 junction bases matches TRBD1. For this chain, trimming is 4 bases at the V end and 2 bases at the J end, and the number of junction bases without a gene match is 10. From cysteine to phenylalanine, the CDR3 is 16 amino acids long. This entry keeps only the CDR3 DNA: 48 bases, framed from base 1. CDR1 and CDR2, looked up from the germline V gene (reference sequence), are PRHDT and FYEKMQ.